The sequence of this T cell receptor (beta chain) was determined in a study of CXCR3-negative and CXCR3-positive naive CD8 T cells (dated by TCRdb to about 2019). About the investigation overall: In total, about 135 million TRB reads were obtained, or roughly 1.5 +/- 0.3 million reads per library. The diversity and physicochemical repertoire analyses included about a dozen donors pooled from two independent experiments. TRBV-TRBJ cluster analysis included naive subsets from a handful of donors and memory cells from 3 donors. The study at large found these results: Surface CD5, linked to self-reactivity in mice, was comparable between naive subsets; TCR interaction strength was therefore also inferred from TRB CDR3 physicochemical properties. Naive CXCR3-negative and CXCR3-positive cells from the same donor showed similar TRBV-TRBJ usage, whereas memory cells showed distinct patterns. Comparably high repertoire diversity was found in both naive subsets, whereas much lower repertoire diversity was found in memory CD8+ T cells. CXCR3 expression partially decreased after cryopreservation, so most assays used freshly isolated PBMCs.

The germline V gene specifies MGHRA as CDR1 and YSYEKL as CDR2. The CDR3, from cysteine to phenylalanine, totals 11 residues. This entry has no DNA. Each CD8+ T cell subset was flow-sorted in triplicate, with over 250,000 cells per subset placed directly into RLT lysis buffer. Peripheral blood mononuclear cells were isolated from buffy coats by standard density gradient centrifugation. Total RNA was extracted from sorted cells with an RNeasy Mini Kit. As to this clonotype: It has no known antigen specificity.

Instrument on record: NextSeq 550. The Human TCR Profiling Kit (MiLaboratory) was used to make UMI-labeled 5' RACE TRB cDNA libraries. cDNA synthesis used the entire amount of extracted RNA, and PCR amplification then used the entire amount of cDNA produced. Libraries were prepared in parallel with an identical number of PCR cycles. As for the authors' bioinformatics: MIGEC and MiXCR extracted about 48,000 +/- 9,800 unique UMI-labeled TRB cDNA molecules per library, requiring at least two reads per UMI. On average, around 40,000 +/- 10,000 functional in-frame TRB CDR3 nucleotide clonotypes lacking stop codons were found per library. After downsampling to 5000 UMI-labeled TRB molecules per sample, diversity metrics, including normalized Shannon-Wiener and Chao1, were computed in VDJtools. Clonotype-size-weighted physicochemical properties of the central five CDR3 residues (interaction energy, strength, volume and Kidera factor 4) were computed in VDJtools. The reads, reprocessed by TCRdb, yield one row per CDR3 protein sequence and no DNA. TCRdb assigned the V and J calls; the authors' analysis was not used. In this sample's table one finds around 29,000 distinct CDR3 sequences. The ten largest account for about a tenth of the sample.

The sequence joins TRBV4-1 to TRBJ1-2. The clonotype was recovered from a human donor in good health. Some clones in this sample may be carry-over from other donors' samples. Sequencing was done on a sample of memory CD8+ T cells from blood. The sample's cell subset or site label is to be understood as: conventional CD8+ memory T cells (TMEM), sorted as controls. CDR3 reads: CASRDYYGYTF.